This T cell receptor beta chain was captured by sequencing in a study of blood T cells in healthy people across ages. With a J-beta primer mix and a sample-barcoded 5' primer, a second PCR ran 7 to 11 cycles. MiXCR, applied by TCRdb to the 5' RACE reads, yields one record per CDR3 protein. The sample has roughly 1,500,000 distinct CDR3 sequences, around 39% seen once. With 6 bases clipped from V and 7 bases from J, the junction kept 11 bases outside the gene matches. Per germline, CDR1 MDHEN and CDR2 SYDVKM. CDR3 length: 16 residues. Sequenced: blood. V and J are TRBV28 and TRBJ2-1; TRBD1 agrees at 11 bases. The TCR sequence derives from a woman aged 18-29 years in good health. As DNA, the CDR3 is TGTGCCAGCAGGGTGGCCGGGACAGGGGGTCGGAATGAGCAGTTCTTC. This encodes CASRVAGTGGRNEQFF. Supplemented by reference TRBV28 and TRBJ2-1, the full variable domain reads DVKVTQSSRYLVKRTGEKVFLECVQDMDHENMFWYRQDPGLGLRLIYFSYDVKMKEKGDIPEGYSVSREKKERFSLILESASTNQTSMYLCASRVAGTGGRNEQFFGPGTRLTVL.